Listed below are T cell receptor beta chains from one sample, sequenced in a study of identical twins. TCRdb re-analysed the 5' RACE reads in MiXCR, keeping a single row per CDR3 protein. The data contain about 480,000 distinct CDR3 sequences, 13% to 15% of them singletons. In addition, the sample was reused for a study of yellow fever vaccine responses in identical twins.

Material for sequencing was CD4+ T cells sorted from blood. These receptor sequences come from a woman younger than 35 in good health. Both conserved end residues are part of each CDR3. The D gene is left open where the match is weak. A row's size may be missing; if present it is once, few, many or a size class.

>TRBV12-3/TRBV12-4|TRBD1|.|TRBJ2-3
TGTGCCAGCAGTCCACGACAGGGCCGCACAGATACGCAGTATTTT
CASSPRQGRTDTQYF
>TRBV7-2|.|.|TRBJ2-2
TGTGCCAGCAGTTACCGGGTCGATATCACCGGGGAGCTGTTTTTT
CASSYRVDITGELFF
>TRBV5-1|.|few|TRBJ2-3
TGCGCCAGCTACAGGGAGCTTAGTACAGATACGCAGTATTTT
CASYRELSTDTQYF
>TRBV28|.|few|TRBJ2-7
TGTGCCAGCAGTTCCCATGGGGGGGGGCTGAACGAGCAGTACTTC
CASSSHGGGLNEQYF
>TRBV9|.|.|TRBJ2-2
TGTGCCAGCAGCGTAGATCCTATTAACACCGGGGAGCTGTTTTTT
CASSVDPINTGELFF
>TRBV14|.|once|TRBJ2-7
TGTGCCAGCAGTCCCCAGCGGATCCCTTCCTACGAGCAGTACTTC
CASSPQRIPSYEQYF
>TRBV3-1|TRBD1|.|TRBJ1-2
TGTGCCACCGCGACAGGGGAGAGGTATGGCTACACCTTC
CATATGERYGYTF
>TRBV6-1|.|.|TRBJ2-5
TGTGCCAGCACCCTTGACGGGGGAGAGACCCAGTACTTC
CASTLDGGETQYF
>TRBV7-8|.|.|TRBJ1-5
TGTGCCAGCAGCTTACTAGAGGGCAATCAGCCCCAGCATTTT
CASSLLEGNQPQHF
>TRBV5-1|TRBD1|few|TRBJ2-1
TGCGCCAGCAGCCTTACAGGGGAATTGAGGAATGAGCAGTTCTTC
CASSLTGELRNEQFF
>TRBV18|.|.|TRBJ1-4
TGTGCCAGCTCACCAGGGGTAACTAATGAAAAACTGTTTTTT
CASSPGVTNEKLFF
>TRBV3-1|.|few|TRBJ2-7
TGTGCCAGCAGGCAGGCAGTAGGAGAGCAGTACTTC
CASRQAVGEQYF
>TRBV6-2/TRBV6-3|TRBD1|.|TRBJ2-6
TGTGCCAGCAACTTAAGGGGGCAAAGTGGGGCCAACGTCCTGACTTTC
CASNLRGQSGANVLTF
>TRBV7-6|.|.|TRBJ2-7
TGTGCCAGCAGCTTCACCGGACAGATTCCCTACGAGCAGTACTTC
CASSFTGQIPYEQYF
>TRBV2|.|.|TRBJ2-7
TGTGCCAGCAGTGTTACCCGCAGCCAGCAGTACTTC
CASSVTRSQQYF
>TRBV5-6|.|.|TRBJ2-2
TGTGCCAGCAGCTTGGCGACCACCGGGGAGCTGTTTTTT
CASSLATTGELFF
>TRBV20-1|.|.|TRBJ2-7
TGCAGTTCCCGACAGGTCTACGAGCAGTACTTC
CSSRQVYEQYF
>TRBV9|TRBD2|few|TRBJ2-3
TGTGCCAGCAGCGCTAGCGGGGGGGCCGCAGATACGCAGTATTTT
CASSASGGAADTQYF
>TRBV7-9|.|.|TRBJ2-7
TGTGCCAGCAGCTTAGGAGGGGGGAAAAAATCTTACGAGCAGTACTTC
CASSLGGGKKSYEQYF
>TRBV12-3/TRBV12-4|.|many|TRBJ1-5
TGTGCCAGCAGTTTCAGGGGAGTGGGCAATCAGCCCCAGCATTTT
CASSFRGVGNQPQHF
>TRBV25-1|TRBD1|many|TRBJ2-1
TGTGCCAGCAGTGAATTCGGGACAGTCTACAATGAGCAGTTCTTC
CASSEFGTVYNEQFF
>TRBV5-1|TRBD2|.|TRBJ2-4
TGCGCCAGCCGAACTAGCGGGGGCATAGCCAAAAACATTCAGTACTTC
CASRTSGGIAKNIQYF
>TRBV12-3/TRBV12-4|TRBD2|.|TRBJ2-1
TGTGCCAGCAGTTCAACCCTAGCGGGGGGGTATCAACATTTCAATGAGCAGTTCTTC
CASSSTLAGGYQHFNEQFF
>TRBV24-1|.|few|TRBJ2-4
TGTGCCACCAGTGATCGGCGGGGTCGAGACATTCAGTACTTC
CATSDRRGRDIQYF